This TCR beta chain was recorded in a study of Graves' ophthalmopathy and Graves' hyperthyroidism. Beta-chain TCR CDR3 regions were amplified from RNA transcripts. First-round RT-PCR with HTBI primers preceded a second-round multiplex PCR. TCRdb redid the calling of the multiplex PCR reads with MiXCR, one entry per CDR3 protein. The sample consists of over a million distinct CDR3 sequences, approximately 35% of them appearing once. Study results and caveats: Most expanded clonotypes from thyroid (those above 0.001 frequency) were also found in blood.

Concerning this clonotype itself: Antigen: not known.

V was cut by 10 bases and J by 4 bases, with 16 bases left in between. Germline loops: CDR1 ENHRY, CDR2 SYGVKD. CDR3 length: 14 residues. Patients with other autoimmune diseases, uncontrolled infections, pregnancy or lactation were excluded. Serum thyroxine and TRAb, along with clinical symptoms, thyroid ultrasound and orbital computed tomography, were what diagnosis relied on. V is TRBV10-3 and J is TRBJ1-4; no reliable D call. The specimen was peripheral blood or thyroid tissue (not recorded which). This clonotype originated in an adult man with Graves' hyperthyroidism. CDR3 nucleotide sequence: TGTGCCAGCAACCTGGGCGACCATAATGAAAAACTGTTTTTT. This translates into CASNLGDHNEKLFF.